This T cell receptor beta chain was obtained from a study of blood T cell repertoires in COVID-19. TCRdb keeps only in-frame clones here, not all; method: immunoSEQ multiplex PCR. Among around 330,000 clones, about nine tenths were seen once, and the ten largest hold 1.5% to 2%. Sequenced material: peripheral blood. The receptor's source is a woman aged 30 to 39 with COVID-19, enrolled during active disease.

Here the CDR3 reads CASSPQAGLKLFF. In DNA form, the CDR3 reads TGTGCCAGCAGTCCCCAGGCAGGGTTGAAACTGTTTTTT. The chain is built from TRBV12-3 or TRBV12-4 and TRBJ1-4; the D gene is possibly TRBD1 (5 bases). The CDR3 is 13 amino acids. V lost 5 bases, J lost 11 bases, and 15 bases lay in between.